The rows below give T cell receptor beta chains drawn from one sample of a study of cytomegalovirus exposure and HLA in healthy donors. Repertoires were generated with immunoSEQ multiplex PCR, while TCRdb's copy carries only in-frame clones and drops some. The table records some 240,000 clones, around 87% of them present only once. The sequencing input was PBMCs. These receptors were obtained from a woman in her twenties or thirties in good health and CMV-seropositive. CDR3s include the opening cysteine and the closing phenylalanine or tryptophan. Each record gives: V gene, J gene, CDR3 length, CDR3 protein.

TRBV5-1,TRBJ2-7,13,CASGTQGPYEQYF
TRBV4-1,TRBJ2-2,15,CASSPFAGITGELFF
TRBV29-1,TRBJ2-3,15,CSVGGRTESTDTQYF
TRBV10-1,TRBJ2-7,14,CASSESGTSREQYF
TRBV7-9,TRBJ2-5,15,CASRPPSGRQETQYF
TRBV7-2,TRBJ1-4,14,CASSSTGFNEKLFF
TRBV2,TRBJ1-1,14,CASSEARGNTEAFF
TRBV9,TRBJ2-1,12,CASSVNGNEQFF
TRBV5-1,TRBJ2-3,15,CASSQGVETTDTQYF
TRBV27,TRBJ1-1,14,CASSFLTGSTEAFF
TRBV5-6,TRBJ2-3,16,CASSPGGAGTRDTQYF
TRBV13,TRBJ1-2,16,CASSSKGDSRVDGYTF
TRBV19,TRBJ2-7,15,CASSTDRDNHYEQYF
TRBV5-1,TRBJ2-7,16,CASSWASGRASYEQYF
TRBV29-1,TRBJ2-2,15,CSVETLAENTGELFF
TRBV10-1,TRBJ2-7,11,CASIISYEQYF
TRBV27,TRBJ2-7,15,CASSLNRGTPYEQYF
TRBV11-3,TRBJ2-5,15,CASSLLAVGQETQYF
TRBV6-5,TRBJ1-4,14,CASSSTRTGEKLFF
TRBV19,TRBJ2-1,14,CASSRAGGLVEQFF
TRBV4-1,TRBJ2-3,19,CASSQEGLAGVVGTDTQYF
TRBV11-2,TRBJ2-2,16,CASSRARGQLTGELFF
TRBV29-1,TRBJ1-2,12,CSTETGDYGYTF
TRBV19,TRBJ2-5,14,CASSDSDRQETQYF
TRBV27,TRBJ2-5,13,CASSLNNQETQYF
TRBV5-1,TRBJ1-1,14,CASSFTQGDTEAFF
TRBV29-1,TRBJ1-1,15,CSVAQRGGSPTEAFF
TRBV11-2,TRBJ1-1,14,CASSSIGGNTEAFF
TRBV2,TRBJ2-7,14,CASSLASGSYEQYF
TRBV5-1,TRBJ2-3,16,CASSPGGAGGTDTQYF
TRBV2,TRBJ2-3,16,CASSEKREGLRDTQYF
TRBV4-2,TRBJ2-1,15,CASSHSSTLYNEQFF
TRBV5-1,TRBJ2-1,15,CASSFLAGVNNEQFF
TRBV7-9,TRBJ1-3,16,CASSLANRFSGNTIYF
TRBV27,TRBJ1-5,14,CASSLGTPNQPQHF
TRBV27,TRBJ2-1,13,CASSFREVNEQFF
TRBV30,TRBJ2-3,13,CAWNQKTTDTQYF
TRBV10-3,TRBJ1-1,14,CAITIGRGSTEAFF
TRBV5-1,TRBJ2-1,14,CASSLGQGGHEQFF
TRBV6-9,TRBJ2-5,15,CASRGGQGGWETQYF
TRBV19,TRBJ2-1,17,CASSRPGVALSYNEQFF
TRBV21-1,TRBJ1-2,16,CASSNYNTRGTDGYTF